This T cell receptor (beta chain) comes out of a study of blood T cell repertoires in COVID-19. Using immunoSEQ multiplex PCR, the repertoire was profiled, and TCRdb retains in-frame clones only, with some absent. The table shows about 220,000 clones, with under 90% occurring only once. In germline, CDR1 is MNHEY, CDR2 SVGAGI. V was clipped by 5 bases and J by 4 bases, with 17 bases between them. The length of the CDR3 is 15 residues. In this sample, this clone is medium-sized. Those enrolled, adults aged roughly 18 to 89 years, came from roughly 22 US areas. Exposed enrollees encountered a COVID-19 case at some point within 2 weeks before study entry.

V and J are TRBV6-5 and TRBJ1-2, with D hard to call. The clonotype originates from a woman in her thirties or forties who had been exposed to COVID-19. The specimen sequenced was PBMCs or T cells enriched from blood (not recorded which). CDR3 in amino acids: CASSPVGSSFYGYTF. The CDR3 DNA reads TGTGCCAGCAGTCCTGTTGGGAGCAGCTTCTATGGCTACACCTTC.